This is a list of T cell receptor beta chains from one sample in a study of T cell responses to AZD1222 COVID-19 vaccine. Profiled with immunoSEQ multiplex PCR; TCRdb holds only in-frame clones, not every one. Here the sample spans 200,000 to 300,000 clones, approximately 93% being singletons. The sequencing used peripheral blood, collected on day 0 of AZD1222 vaccination. The receptors stem from an adult in good health. Both conserved end residues are part of each CDR3. The order of the fields is CDR3 DNA, CDR3 protein, J gene, D gene, clone size, V gene. D genes are given only for firm matches. A row's size may be missing; if present it is once, few, many or a size class.

TGCAGTGCTGGCGATCATGAAAAACTGTTTTTT,CSAGDHEKLFF,TRBJ1-4,.,.,TRBV20-1
TGTGCCAGCAGCTCAGGGGTCTACGAGCAGTACTTC,CASSSGVYEQYF,TRBJ2-7,.,.,TRBV11-2
TGCAGTGCAAGGGGCCTTGAGCAGTTCTTC,CSARGLEQFF,TRBJ2-1,.,once,TRBV20-1
TGTGCCAGCAGTTTATATGGCAGTACTGAAGCTTTCTTT,CASSLYGSTEAFF,TRBJ1-1,.,.,TRBV28
TGCGCCAGCCCCCAGGTCGGCTACACCTTC,CASPQVGYTF,TRBJ1-2,.,.,TRBV5-1
TGTGCCAGCAGCTTCCTAGGAGGGTCCGAGCAGTACTTC,CASSFLGGSEQYF,TRBJ2-7,.,.,TRBV7-2
TGCGCCAGCACCGACGGGATGGGAAACTATGGCTACACCTTC,CASTDGMGNYGYTF,TRBJ1-2,.,.,TRBV5-1
TGTGCCAGCGGTTTACCTGGCACAGATACGCAGTATTTT,CASGLPGTDTQYF,TRBJ2-3,.,.,TRBV28
TGTGCCAGCAGCACTATTCAGACTAGCGGACCGGTCCGGACGCAGTATTTT,CASSTIQTSGPVRTQYF,TRBJ2-3,TRBD2,.,TRBV6-2/TRBV6-3
TGTGCCAGCAGCTTGGAAGGTCACGGCTACACCTTC,CASSLEGHGYTF,TRBJ1-2,.,.,TRBV5-5
TGTGCCAGTAGTATAGGCGGGGGAAGCTATGGCTACACCTTC,CASSIGGGSYGYTF,TRBJ1-2,.,.,TRBV19
TGCGCCAGCAGCTTTAGACAGGGTGTCGGGGAGCTGTTTTTT,CASSFRQGVGELFF,TRBJ2-2,TRBD1,.,TRBV5-1
TGCAGTGCTAGTCTGGCGGGGGGCACAGATACGCAGTATTTT,CSASLAGGTDTQYF,TRBJ2-3,TRBD2,.,TRBV20-1
TGTGCCAGCAGCTTAGACACTTACACCGGGGAGCTGTTTTTT,CASSLDTYTGELFF,TRBJ2-2,.,.,TRBV7-9
TGTGCCAGCAGCCAAGGGGGAGTCGAGCAGTACTTC,CASSQGGVEQYF,TRBJ2-7,.,.,TRBV3-1/TRBV3-2
TGCGCCAGCAGCCAAGATCGGAGGGGGATGGAAGCTTTCTTT,CASSQDRRGMEAFF,TRBJ1-1,.,.,TRBV4-3
TGTGCCAGCAGTTTAACCCTACTGGACAGGGTTAAGTTCTTC,CASSLTLLDRVKFF,TRBJ2-1,TRBD1,.,TRBV27
TGTGCCAGTAGTATCGGGCTAGCGGGCGACACAGATACGCAGTATTTT,CASSIGLAGDTDTQYF,TRBJ2-3,TRBD2,.,TRBV19
TGCAGTGCTAGTGTGGACATCTCTAACTATGGCTACACCTTC,CSASVDISNYGYTF,TRBJ1-2,.,.,TRBV20-1
TGCGCCAGCAGTGAGGTACAGGTAATAGCCTACGAGCAGTACTTC,CASSEVQVIAYEQYF,TRBJ2-7,.,.,TRBV10-2
TGTGCCAGCAGCTTAGGTGGCCTTTATACCACTGAAGCTTTCTTT,CASSLGGLYTTEAFF,TRBJ1-1,.,.,TRBV7-9
TGTGCCATCAGTGAAGCGGGGGCCTACGAGCAGTACTTC,CAISEAGAYEQYF,TRBJ2-7,TRBD2,.,TRBV10-3
TGTGCCAGCAGCCGGGGTAGCTATGGCTACACCTTC,CASSRGSYGYTF,TRBJ1-2,.,.,TRBV6-5
TGTGCCACCAGCGGCGGCCTAGCGGAATACAATGAGCAGTTCTTC,CATSGGLAEYNEQFF,TRBJ2-1,TRBD2,.,TRBV15
TGTGCCAGCAGCTCTCGGACTAGCGGGGATACGCAGTATTTT,CASSSRTSGDTQYF,TRBJ2-3,TRBD2,.,TRBV4-2
TGTGCCAGCAGCCAACCAGGGACCGGGGAGCTGTTTTTT,CASSQPGTGELFF,TRBJ2-2,.,.,TRBV3-1/TRBV3-2
TGTGCCAGCAGCCCTACGGGGATCAACACCGGGGAGCTGTTTTTT,CASSPTGINTGELFF,TRBJ2-2,.,.,TRBV7-9
TGTGCCAGCAGCACTCGACTAGCGGGGGGCCGGGAGACCCAGTACTTC,CASSTRLAGGRETQYF,TRBJ2-5,TRBD2,once,TRBV5-5
TGTGCCAGCTCACCGTCCGGGACAGGGCTCGGAAACACCATATATTTT,CASSPSGTGLGNTIYF,TRBJ1-3,TRBD1,.,TRBV18
TGTGCCAGCAGCTTGGGGGGGGCTGGGGCCAACGTCCTGACTTTC,CASSLGGAGANVLTF,TRBJ2-6,.,.,TRBV5-4
TGTGCCAGCAGCTTGCTAAGCGGGGGCCCTTACACAGATACGCAGTATTTT,CASSLLSGGPYTDTQYF,TRBJ2-3,TRBD2,.,TRBV5-4